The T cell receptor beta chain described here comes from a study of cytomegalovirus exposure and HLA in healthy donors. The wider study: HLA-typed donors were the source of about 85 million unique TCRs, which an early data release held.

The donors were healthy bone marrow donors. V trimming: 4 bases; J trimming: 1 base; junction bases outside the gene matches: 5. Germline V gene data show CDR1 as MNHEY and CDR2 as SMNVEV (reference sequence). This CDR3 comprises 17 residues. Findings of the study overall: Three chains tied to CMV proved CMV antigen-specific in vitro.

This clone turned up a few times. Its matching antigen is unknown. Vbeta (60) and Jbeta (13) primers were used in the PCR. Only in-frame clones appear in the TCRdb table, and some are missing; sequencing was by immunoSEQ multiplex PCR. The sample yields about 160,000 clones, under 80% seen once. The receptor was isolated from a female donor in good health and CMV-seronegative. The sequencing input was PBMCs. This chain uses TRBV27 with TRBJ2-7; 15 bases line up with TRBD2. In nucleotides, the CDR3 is TGTGCCAGCAGTTGGACTAGCGGGAGGGCCTCGTCCTACGAGCAGTACTTC. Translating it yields CASSWTSGRASSYEQYF.